This T cell receptor (beta chain) is from a study of response to subunit inactivated influenza vaccine listed by TCRdb under 2018. With regard to the full study: Deep quantitative T cell receptor repertoire profiling was used in the study to track responses to a trivalent subunit inactivated influenza vaccine. General study outcomes and caveats: It was suggested by the authors that each seasonal influenza vaccination may recruit only a limited number of new T cells.

The CDR3 sequence holds 14 residues, the cysteine and phenylalanine included. CDR3 DNA is the only sequence kept; it has 42 bases, read in frame from the first base. The germline ends are 9 bases apart after V is trimmed by 5 bases and J by 0 bases. Library preparation was by RT-PCR. The instrument was an Illumina HiSeq 2500. TCRdb passed the public sequencing reads through fastp at Q25 and MiXCR, retaining productive beta sequences. CDR3 protein duplicates are merged, each entry listing the most common genes and DNA. This sample lists around 790,000 distinct CDR3 sequences; 21% were detected once. Approximately 10% of the sample goes to the ten largest clones. As for this clonotype: It lacks a known antigen. No much larger clone is present one base from it, and per-base qualities are unavailable.

The chain employs TRBV12-3 or TRBV12-4 and TRBJ2-3; the D gene is not confidently resolved. The source material was PBMCs from blood, sampled 4 to 6 days after vaccination. The TCR sequence derives from a man between 45 and 60 years old who received an inactivated influenza vaccine. Donor details come from another sample of the same person, matched by shared clones. CDR3 region: CASSQGASTDTQYF. The DNA sequence reads TGTGCCAGCAGTCAAGGAGCTAGCACAGATACGCAGTATTTT.